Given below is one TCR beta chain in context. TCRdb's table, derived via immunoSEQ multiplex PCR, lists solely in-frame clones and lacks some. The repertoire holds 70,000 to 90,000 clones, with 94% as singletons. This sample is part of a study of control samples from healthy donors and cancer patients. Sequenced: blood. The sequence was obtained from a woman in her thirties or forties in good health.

CDR3 sequence: CASSLSSRGYRNTEAFF. The CDR3 nucleotides are TGTGCCAGCAGCTTGTCGAGCAGGGGGTATCGGAACACTGAAGCTTTCTTT. The chain links TRBV5-6 to TRBJ1-1, with 7 bases identical to TRBD1. This CDR3 contains 17 residues. V shed 1 base, J shed 1 base, and the junction held 10 bases outside the gene matches. Germline CDR1 SGHDT, CDR2 YYEEEE.